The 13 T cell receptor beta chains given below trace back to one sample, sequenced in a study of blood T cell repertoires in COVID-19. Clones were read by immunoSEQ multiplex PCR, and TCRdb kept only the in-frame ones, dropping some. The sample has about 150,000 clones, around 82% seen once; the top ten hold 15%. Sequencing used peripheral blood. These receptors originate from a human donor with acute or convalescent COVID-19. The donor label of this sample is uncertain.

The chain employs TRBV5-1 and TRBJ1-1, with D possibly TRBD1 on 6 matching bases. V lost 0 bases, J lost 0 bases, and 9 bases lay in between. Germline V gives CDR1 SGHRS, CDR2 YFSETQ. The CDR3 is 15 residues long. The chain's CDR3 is CASSLAGGLNTEAFF. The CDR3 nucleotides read TGCGCCAGCAGCTTGGCCGGGGGGCTGAACACTGAAGCTTTCTTT.

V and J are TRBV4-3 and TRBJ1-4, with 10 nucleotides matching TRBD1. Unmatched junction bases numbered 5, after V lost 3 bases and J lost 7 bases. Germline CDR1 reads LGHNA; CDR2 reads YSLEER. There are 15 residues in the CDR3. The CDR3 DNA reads TGCGCCAGCAGCCATATGGACAGGGGGATTGAAAAACTGTTTTTT. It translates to CASSHMDRGIEKLFF.

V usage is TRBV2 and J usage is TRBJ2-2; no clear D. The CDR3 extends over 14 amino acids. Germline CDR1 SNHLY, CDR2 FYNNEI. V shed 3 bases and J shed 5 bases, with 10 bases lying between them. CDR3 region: CASSDSGGTGELFF. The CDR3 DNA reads TGTGCCAGCAGTGACTCCGGCGGAACCGGGGAGCTGTTTTTT.

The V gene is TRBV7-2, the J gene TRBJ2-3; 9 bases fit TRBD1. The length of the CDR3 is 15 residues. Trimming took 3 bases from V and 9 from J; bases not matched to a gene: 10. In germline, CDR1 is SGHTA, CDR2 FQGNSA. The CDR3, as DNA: TGTGCCAGCAGCTTCGGGACAGGGTATCTTGACACGCAGTATTTT. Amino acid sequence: CASSFGTGYLDTQYF.

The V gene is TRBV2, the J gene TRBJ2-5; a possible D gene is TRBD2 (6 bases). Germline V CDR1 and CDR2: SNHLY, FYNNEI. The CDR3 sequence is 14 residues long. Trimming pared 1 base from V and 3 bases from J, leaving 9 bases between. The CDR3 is CASSEGRGKETQYF. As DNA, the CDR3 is TGTGCCAGCAGTGAAGGGCGGGGAAAAGAGACCCAGTACTTC.

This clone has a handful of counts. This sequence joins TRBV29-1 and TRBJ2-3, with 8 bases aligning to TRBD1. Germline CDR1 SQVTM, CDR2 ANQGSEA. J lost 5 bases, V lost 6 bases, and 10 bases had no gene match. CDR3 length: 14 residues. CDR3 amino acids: CSVALQGAGDTQYF. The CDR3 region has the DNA TGCAGCGTCGCCCTCCAGGGGGCGGGAGATACGCAGTATTTT.

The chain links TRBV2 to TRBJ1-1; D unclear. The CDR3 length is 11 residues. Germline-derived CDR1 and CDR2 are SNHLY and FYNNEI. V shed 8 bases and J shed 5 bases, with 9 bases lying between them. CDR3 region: CASQILTEAFF. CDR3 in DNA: TGTGCCAGCCAGATCCTTACTGAAGCTTTCTTT.

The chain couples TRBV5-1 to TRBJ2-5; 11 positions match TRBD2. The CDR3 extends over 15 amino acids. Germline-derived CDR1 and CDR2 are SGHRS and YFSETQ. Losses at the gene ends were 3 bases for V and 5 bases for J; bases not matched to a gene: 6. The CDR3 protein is CASSSSLAGEETQYF. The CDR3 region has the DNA TGCGCCAGCAGCTCGTCACTAGCGGGGGAGGAGACCCAGTACTTC.

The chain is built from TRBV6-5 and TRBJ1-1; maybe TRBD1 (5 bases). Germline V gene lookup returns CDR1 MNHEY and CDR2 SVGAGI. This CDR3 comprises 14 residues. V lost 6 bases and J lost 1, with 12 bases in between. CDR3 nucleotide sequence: TGTGCCAGCAGGAAGGGGCCACAGAACACTGAAGCTTTCTTT. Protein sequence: CASRKGPQNTEAFF.

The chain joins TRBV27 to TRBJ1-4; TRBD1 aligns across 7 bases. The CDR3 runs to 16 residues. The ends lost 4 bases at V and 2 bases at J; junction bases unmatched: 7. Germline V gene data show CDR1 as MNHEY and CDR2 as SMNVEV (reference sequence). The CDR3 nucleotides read TGTGCCAGCAGTTCCGACAGGGTGGGCACTAATGAAAAACTGTTTTTT. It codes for CASSSDRVGTNEKLFF.

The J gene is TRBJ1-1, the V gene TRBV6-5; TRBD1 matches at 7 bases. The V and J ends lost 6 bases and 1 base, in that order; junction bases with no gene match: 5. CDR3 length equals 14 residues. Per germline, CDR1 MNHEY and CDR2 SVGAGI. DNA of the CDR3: TGTGCCAGCAGCTGGGACAGTCAGAACACTGAAGCTTTCTTT. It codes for CASSWDSQNTEAFF.

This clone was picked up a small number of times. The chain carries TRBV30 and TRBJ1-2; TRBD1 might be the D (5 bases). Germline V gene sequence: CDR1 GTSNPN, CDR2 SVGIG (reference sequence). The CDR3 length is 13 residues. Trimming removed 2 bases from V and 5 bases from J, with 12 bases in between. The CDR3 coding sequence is TGTGCCTGGAGTCCAGGGAACTTATATGGCTACACCTTC. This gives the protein CAWSPGNLYGYTF. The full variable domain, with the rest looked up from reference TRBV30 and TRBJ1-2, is SQTIHQWPATLVQPVGSPLSLECTVEGTSNPNLYWYRQAAGRGLQLLFYSVGIGQISSEVPQNLSASRPQDRQFILSSKKLLLSDSGFYLCAWSPGNLYGYTFGSGTRLTVV.

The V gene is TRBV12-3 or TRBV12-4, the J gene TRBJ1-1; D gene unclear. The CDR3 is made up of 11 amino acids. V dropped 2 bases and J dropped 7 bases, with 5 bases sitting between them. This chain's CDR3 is CASSLLVEAFF. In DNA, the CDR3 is TGTGCCAGCAGTTTACTTGTTGAAGCTTTCTTT.